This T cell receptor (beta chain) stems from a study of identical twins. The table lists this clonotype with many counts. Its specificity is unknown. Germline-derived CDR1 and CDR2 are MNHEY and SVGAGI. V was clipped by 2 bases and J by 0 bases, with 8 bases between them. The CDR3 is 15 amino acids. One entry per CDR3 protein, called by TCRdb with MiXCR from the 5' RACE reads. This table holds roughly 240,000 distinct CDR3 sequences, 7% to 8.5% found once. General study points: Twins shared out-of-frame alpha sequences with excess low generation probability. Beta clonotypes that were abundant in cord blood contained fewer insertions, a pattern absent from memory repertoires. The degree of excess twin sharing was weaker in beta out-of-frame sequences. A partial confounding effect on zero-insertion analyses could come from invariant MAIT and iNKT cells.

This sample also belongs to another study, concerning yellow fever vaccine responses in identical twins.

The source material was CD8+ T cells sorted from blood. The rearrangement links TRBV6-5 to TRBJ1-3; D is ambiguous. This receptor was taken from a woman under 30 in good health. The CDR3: CASSYGLRSGNTIYF. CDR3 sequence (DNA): TGTGCCAGCAGTTACGGCCTCCGCTCTGGAAACACCATATATTTT.